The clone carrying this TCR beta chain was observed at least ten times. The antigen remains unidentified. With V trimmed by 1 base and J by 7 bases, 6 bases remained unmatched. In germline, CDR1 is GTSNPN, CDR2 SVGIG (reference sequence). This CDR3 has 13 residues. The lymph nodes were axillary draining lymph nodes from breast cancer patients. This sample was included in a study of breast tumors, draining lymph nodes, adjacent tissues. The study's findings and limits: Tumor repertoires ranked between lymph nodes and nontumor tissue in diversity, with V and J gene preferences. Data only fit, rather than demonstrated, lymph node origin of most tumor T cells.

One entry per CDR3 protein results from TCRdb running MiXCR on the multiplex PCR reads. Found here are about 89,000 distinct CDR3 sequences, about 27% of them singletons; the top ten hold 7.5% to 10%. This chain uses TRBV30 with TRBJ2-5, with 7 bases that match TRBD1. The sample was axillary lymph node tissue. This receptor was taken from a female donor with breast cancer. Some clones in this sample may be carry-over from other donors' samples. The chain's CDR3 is CAWSEDRAWTQYF. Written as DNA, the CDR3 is TGTGCCTGGAGTGAAGACAGGGCTTGGACCCAGTACTTC. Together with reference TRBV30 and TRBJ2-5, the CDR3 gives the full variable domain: SQTIHQWPATLVQPVGSPLSLECTVEGTSNPNLYWYRQAAGRGLQLLFYSVGIGQISSEVPQNLSASRPQDRQFILSSKKLLLSDSGFYLCAWSEDRAWTQYFGPGTRLLVL.